The rows below give T cell receptor beta chains drawn from one sample of a study of shared clonotypes between healthy human individuals. TCRdb keeps only in-frame clones here, not all; method: immunoSEQ multiplex PCR. The data hold 1.4 million to 1.5 million clones, with about 96% observed a single time. Sequenced sample: naive CD4+ T cells sorted from blood. All receptors come from a man aged 25-45 years in good health. Each CDR3 is given with its conserved first and last residue. Each record gives: V gene, clone size, D gene, J gene, CDR3 length, CDR3 protein, CDR3 DNA. D genes are given only for firm matches. Rows may omit the clone size; those that give it use once, few, many or a size class.

v_call: TRBV2; clone_size: NA; d_call: NA; j_call: TRBJ2-1; cdr3_length: 15; cdr3_aa: CASSEGRSSYNEQFF; cdr3_nt: TGTGCCAGCAGTGAAGGACGGAGCTCCTACAATGAGCAGTTCTTC
v_call: TRBV4-3; clone_size: NA; d_call: NA; j_call: TRBJ1-5; cdr3_length: 13; cdr3_aa: CASSQDLYQPQHF; cdr3_nt: TGCGCCAGCAGCCAAGATTTGTATCAGCCCCAGCATTTT
v_call: TRBV5-1; clone_size: NA; d_call: NA; j_call: TRBJ2-1; cdr3_length: 16; cdr3_aa: CASSLRELGSYNEQFF; cdr3_nt: TGCGCCAGCAGCTTGAGGGAGCTTGGCTCCTACAATGAGCAGTTCTTC
v_call: TRBV12-5; clone_size: once; d_call: TRBD1; j_call: TRBJ2-1; cdr3_length: 15; cdr3_aa: CASGIPGTDYNEQFF; cdr3_nt: TGTGCTAGTGGTATCCCCGGGACAGACTACAATGAGCAGTTCTTC
v_call: TRBV2; clone_size: NA; d_call: NA; j_call: TRBJ2-3; cdr3_length: 12; cdr3_aa: CASNSVTDTQYF; cdr3_nt: TGTGCCAGCAACAGTGTCACAGATACGCAGTATTTT
v_call: TRBV9; clone_size: NA; d_call: TRBD1; j_call: TRBJ2-4; cdr3_length: 13; cdr3_aa: CASSPRGPGQQYF; cdr3_nt: TGTGCCAGCAGCCCAAGGGGGCCGGGACAACAGTACTTC
v_call: TRBV29-1; clone_size: NA; d_call: TRBD1; j_call: TRBJ1-4; cdr3_length: 14; cdr3_aa: CSVRGTGANEKLFF; cdr3_nt: TGCAGCGTCCGCGGGACAGGGGCTAATGAAAAACTGTTTTTT
v_call: TRBV10-3; clone_size: once; d_call: NA; j_call: TRBJ1-4; cdr3_length: 13; cdr3_aa: CAIRSGGFEKLFF; cdr3_nt: TGTGCCATCAGGAGCGGGGGATTTGAAAAACTGTTTTTT
v_call: TRBV9; clone_size: once; d_call: NA; j_call: TRBJ2-7; cdr3_length: 12; cdr3_aa: CASRHHRGEQYF; cdr3_nt: TGTGCCAGCAGACATCACCGGGGCGAGCAGTACTTC
v_call: TRBV28; clone_size: NA; d_call: TRBD2; j_call: TRBJ2-7; cdr3_length: 14; cdr3_aa: CASSAGLVSSEQYF; cdr3_nt: TGTGCCAGCAGCGCAGGACTAGTTTCATCCGAGCAGTACTTC
v_call: TRBV28; clone_size: NA; d_call: TRBD2; j_call: TRBJ2-7; cdr3_length: 20; cdr3_aa: CASRYPTGTSGKRSSYEQYF; cdr3_nt: TGTGCCAGCAGGTATCCAACCGGGACTAGCGGGAAAAGAAGCTCCTACGAGCAGTACTTC
v_call: TRBV28; clone_size: NA; d_call: TRBD2; j_call: TRBJ2-7; cdr3_length: 12; cdr3_aa: CASEGGGYEQYF; cdr3_nt: TGTGCCTCAGAAGGCGGGGGCTACGAGCAGTACTTC
v_call: TRBV5-1; clone_size: NA; d_call: NA; j_call: TRBJ2-2; cdr3_length: 13; cdr3_aa: CASSLDRTGELFF; cdr3_nt: TGCGCCAGCAGCTTGGACAGGACCGGGGAGCTGTTTTTT
v_call: TRBV7-9; clone_size: NA; d_call: NA; j_call: TRBJ1-4; cdr3_length: 15; cdr3_aa: CASSSVGGSDEKLFF; cdr3_nt: TGTGCCAGCAGCTCCGTGGGAGGTTCGGATGAAAAACTGTTTTTT
v_call: TRBV7-9; clone_size: NA; d_call: NA; j_call: TRBJ1-3; cdr3_length: 14; cdr3_aa: CASSLLGSGNTIYF; cdr3_nt: TGTGCCAGCAGCTTACTAGGGTCTGGAAACACCATATATTTT
v_call: TRBV4-2; clone_size: NA; d_call: NA; j_call: TRBJ2-7; cdr3_length: 12; cdr3_aa: CASSQVPYEQYF; cdr3_nt: TGTGCCAGCAGCCAAGTTCCCTACGAGCAGTACTTC
v_call: TRBV19; clone_size: NA; d_call: NA; j_call: TRBJ1-2; cdr3_length: 13; cdr3_aa: CASSFRDRYGYTF; cdr3_nt: TGTGCCAGTAGTTTCCGTGATCGCTATGGCTACACCTTC
v_call: TRBV5-1; clone_size: NA; d_call: TRBD1; j_call: TRBJ2-2; cdr3_length: 15; cdr3_aa: CASSLGQGSAGELFF; cdr3_nt: TGCGCCAGCAGCTTGGGACAGGGATCGGCCGGGGAGCTGTTTTTT
v_call: TRBV19; clone_size: NA; d_call: TRBD2; j_call: TRBJ2-3; cdr3_length: 15; cdr3_aa: CASSRLAGWGNTQYF; cdr3_nt: TGTGCCAGTAGTAGGCTAGCGGGATGGGGAAATACGCAGTATTTT
v_call: TRBV10-3; clone_size: NA; d_call: TRBD1; j_call: TRBJ2-5; cdr3_length: 15; cdr3_aa: CAISGTGGYGETQYF; cdr3_nt: TGTGCCATCAGTGGGACAGGGGGCTACGGGGAGACCCAGTACTTC
v_call: TRBV19; clone_size: once; d_call: NA; j_call: TRBJ2-7; cdr3_length: 13; cdr3_aa: CASSISRGYEQYF; cdr3_nt: TGTGCCAGTAGTATCAGCAGGGGCTACGAGCAGTACTTC
v_call: TRBV4-1; clone_size: once; d_call: TRBD2; j_call: TRBJ2-2; cdr3_length: 17; cdr3_aa: CASSRDDTSGIAGELFF; cdr3_nt: TGCGCCAGCAGCCGCGACGACACTAGCGGTATAGCCGGGGAGCTGTTTTTT
v_call: TRBV4-1; clone_size: NA; d_call: TRBD2; j_call: TRBJ2-7; cdr3_length: 16; cdr3_aa: CASSPGTSGRLYEQYF; cdr3_nt: TGCGCCAGCAGCCCGGGGACTAGCGGGAGGTTATACGAGCAGTACTTC
v_call: TRBV21-1; clone_size: NA; d_call: NA; j_call: TRBJ1-2; cdr3_length: 17; cdr3_aa: CASSTPPRGRPNYGYTF; cdr3_nt: TGTGCCAGCAGCACTCCCCCGCGAGGGCGGCCGAACTATGGCTACACCTTC
v_call: TRBV5-1; clone_size: once; d_call: TRBD1; j_call: TRBJ2-5; cdr3_length: 15; cdr3_aa: CASSHGQGAGETQYF; cdr3_nt: TGCGCCAGCAGTCACGGACAGGGGGCGGGTGAGACCCAGTACTTC
v_call: TRBV2; clone_size: NA; d_call: NA; j_call: TRBJ1-3; cdr3_length: 15; cdr3_aa: CASSPTAGRGNTIYF; cdr3_nt: TGTGCCAGCAGCCCTACAGCAGGTCGTGGAAACACCATATATTTT
v_call: TRBV5-4; clone_size: NA; d_call: TRBD2; j_call: TRBJ2-7; cdr3_length: 16; cdr3_aa: CASSWTSGTPYYEQYF; cdr3_nt: TGTGCCAGCAGTTGGACTAGCGGGACCCCCTACTACGAGCAGTACTTC
v_call: TRBV27; clone_size: NA; d_call: TRBD1; j_call: TRBJ2-2; cdr3_length: 20; cdr3_aa: CASRPITGTGGFRDTGELFF; cdr3_nt: TGTGCCAGCAGGCCCATTACCGGGACAGGGGGGTTTAGGGACACCGGGGAGCTGTTTTTT
v_call: TRBV18; clone_size: NA; d_call: NA; j_call: TRBJ2-5; cdr3_length: 15; cdr3_aa: CASSPVRHPQETQYF; cdr3_nt: TGTGCCAGCTCACCGGTAAGGCACCCGCAAGAGACCCAGTACTTC
v_call: TRBV11-3; clone_size: NA; d_call: TRBD2; j_call: TRBJ2-1; cdr3_length: 16; cdr3_aa: CASSSPPASGTNEQFF; cdr3_nt: TGTGCCAGCAGCTCACCCCCGGCTAGCGGGACCAATGAGCAGTTCTTC
v_call: TRBV7-2; clone_size: NA; d_call: TRBD2; j_call: TRBJ2-7; cdr3_length: 16; cdr3_aa: CASSLRGTSYLYEQYF; cdr3_nt: TGTGCCAGCAGCTTACGAGGGACTAGCTATCTCTACGAGCAGTACTTC
v_call: TRBV5-1; clone_size: NA; d_call: TRBD1; j_call: TRBJ2-5; cdr3_length: 14; cdr3_aa: CASSPGTVVETQYF; cdr3_nt: TGCGCCAGCAGCCCCGGGACAGTTGTAGAGACCCAGTACTTC
v_call: TRBV7-2; clone_size: once; d_call: TRBD2; j_call: TRBJ2-5; cdr3_length: 16; cdr3_aa: CASSRDLAGGTETQYF; cdr3_nt: TGTGCCAGCAGCCGGGACTTAGCGGGAGGTACGGAGACCCAGTACTTC
v_call: TRBV12-2; clone_size: NA; d_call: NA; j_call: TRBJ1-4; cdr3_length: 17; cdr3_aa: CASRLIRDRATNEKLFF; cdr3_nt: TGTGCAAGTCGTTTAATTCGGGACAGGGCAACTAATGAAAAACTGTTTTTT
v_call: TRBV28; clone_size: NA; d_call: TRBD1; j_call: TRBJ2-7; cdr3_length: 12; cdr3_aa: CASTTGGYEQYF; cdr3_nt: TGTGCCAGCACCACAGGGGGCTACGAGCAGTACTTC
v_call: TRBV20-1; clone_size: NA; d_call: NA; j_call: TRBJ2-7; cdr3_length: 10; cdr3_aa: CSASLSEQYF; cdr3_nt: TGCAGTGCTAGCCTTTCCGAGCAGTACTTC
v_call: TRBV19; clone_size: NA; d_call: NA; j_call: TRBJ2-2; cdr3_length: 14; cdr3_aa: CASSIQGRTGELFF; cdr3_nt: TGTGCCAGTAGTATTCAGGGTAGGACCGGGGAGCTGTTTTTT
v_call: TRBV6-5; clone_size: NA; d_call: NA; j_call: TRBJ2-1; cdr3_length: 12; cdr3_aa: CASSYPGREQFF; cdr3_nt: TGTGCCAGCAGTTACCCCGGCAGGGAGCAGTTCTTC
v_call: TRBV18; clone_size: few; d_call: NA; j_call: TRBJ1-5; cdr3_length: 18; cdr3_aa: CASSPRARGADSNQPQHF; cdr3_nt: TGTGCCAGCTCACCACGGGCACGGGGGGCGGACAGCAATCAGCCCCAGCATTTT
v_call: TRBV5-1; clone_size: NA; d_call: TRBD1; j_call: TRBJ2-3; cdr3_length: 16; cdr3_aa: CASSLGDREIADTQYF; cdr3_nt: TGCGCCAGCAGCTTAGGGGACAGGGAAATCGCAGATACGCAGTATTTT
v_call: TRBV19; clone_size: NA; d_call: TRBD1; j_call: TRBJ1-2; cdr3_length: 17; cdr3_aa: CASSFSTRTGANYGYTF; cdr3_nt: TGTGCCAGTAGTTTTTCGACACGGACAGGGGCTAACTATGGCTACACCTTC
v_call: TRBV7-9; clone_size: NA; d_call: NA; j_call: TRBJ2-1; cdr3_length: 16; cdr3_aa: CASSKSTGIPYNEQFF; cdr3_nt: TGTGCCAGCAGCAAATCAACAGGGATACCCTACAATGAGCAGTTCTTC
v_call: TRBV11-1; clone_size: NA; d_call: TRBD2; j_call: TRBJ2-3; cdr3_length: 14; cdr3_aa: CASRHSGKTDTQYF; cdr3_nt: TGTGCCAGCCGTCACAGCGGGAAGACAGATACGCAGTATTTT
v_call: TRBV20-1; clone_size: NA; d_call: NA; j_call: TRBJ2-5; cdr3_length: 11; cdr3_aa: CSAGPQETQYF; cdr3_nt: TGCAGTGCTGGTCCTCAAGAGACCCAGTACTTC
v_call: TRBV7-8; clone_size: NA; d_call: TRBD2; j_call: TRBJ2-7; cdr3_length: 17; cdr3_aa: CASSLVVLAGSSYEQYF; cdr3_nt: TGTGCCAGCAGCTTAGTGGTACTAGCGGGATCCTCCTACGAGCAGTACTTC
v_call: TRBV27; clone_size: NA; d_call: NA; j_call: TRBJ1-1; cdr3_length: 18; cdr3_aa: CASSFSSRRGTRHTEAFF; cdr3_nt: TGTGCCAGCAGTTTTAGCTCTAGGAGGGGGACGCGGCACACTGAAGCTTTCTTT
v_call: TRBV6-4; clone_size: NA; d_call: TRBD1; j_call: TRBJ2-3; cdr3_length: 14; cdr3_aa: CASSVGTGTDTQYF; cdr3_nt: TGTGCCAGCAGTGTAGGGACAGGCACAGATACGCAGTATTTT
v_call: TRBV2; clone_size: NA; d_call: NA; j_call: TRBJ1-2; cdr3_length: 12; cdr3_aa: CASSYAGDGYTF; cdr3_nt: TGTGCCAGCAGCTATGCAGGGGATGGCTACACCTTC
v_call: TRBV23-1; clone_size: NA; d_call: NA; j_call: TRBJ1-1; cdr3_length: 14; cdr3_aa: CASSQWKGPTEAFF; cdr3_nt: TGCGCCAGCAGTCAATGGAAAGGGCCCACTGAAGCTTTCTTT
v_call: TRBV7-2; clone_size: NA; d_call: NA; j_call: TRBJ2-7; cdr3_length: 14; cdr3_aa: CASSLSRSSYEQYF; cdr3_nt: TGTGCCAGCAGCTTAAGCAGAAGCTCCTACGAGCAGTACTTC
v_call: TRBV7-7; clone_size: NA; d_call: NA; j_call: TRBJ1-1; cdr3_length: 13; cdr3_aa: CASSLNENTEAFF; cdr3_nt: TGTGCTAGCAGCTTAAACGAGAACACTGAAGCTTTCTTT
v_call: TRBV25-1; clone_size: NA; d_call: NA; j_call: TRBJ1-4; cdr3_length: 15; cdr3_aa: CASSDRGRANEKLFF; cdr3_nt: TGTGCCAGCAGTGACAGGGGCAGGGCTAATGAAAAACTGTTTTTT
v_call: TRBV9; clone_size: NA; d_call: NA; j_call: TRBJ1-4; cdr3_length: 16; cdr3_aa: CASSVTGISTNEKLFF; cdr3_nt: TGTGCCAGCAGCGTAACAGGGATCTCAACTAATGAAAAACTGTTTTTT
v_call: TRBV6-6; clone_size: NA; d_call: NA; j_call: TRBJ1-2; cdr3_length: 13; cdr3_aa: CASSSWGDYGYTF; cdr3_nt: TGTGCCAGCAGCTCCTGGGGGGACTATGGCTACACCTTC